The subject of this entry is one T cell receptor (beta chain). The sample belongs to a study of blood T cell repertoires in COVID-19. In the original processing: The assay estimated nucleated cells by amplifying reference gene primers. Repertoires were generated with immunoSEQ multiplex PCR, while TCRdb's copy carries only in-frame clones and drops some. Clonal size and the V and J genes are those of that table, whereas D and trimming came from the DNA. The repertoire holds hundreds of thousands of clones, with roughly 90% as singletons. Trimming removed 5 bases at V and 5 bases at J, with 15 bases between. Germline assignment: CDR1 SGHTA and CDR2 FQGNSA. The CDR3 is 14 residues long.

This chain uses TRBV7-2 with TRBJ1-1; D gene uncertain. The sequence was collected from a woman in her 70s with COVID-19, enrolled during active disease. Sample: peripheral blood. The CDR3, as DNA: TGTGCCAGCAGCCCATCCCCGGCGGGGACTGAAGCTTTCTTT. It yields the protein CASSPSPAGTEAFF.